One T cell receptor (beta chain) is described in this entry. This sample was included in a study of control samples from healthy donors and cancer patients. This table comes from immunoSEQ multiplex PCR, and its TCRdb copy is limited to in-frame clones, with some not included. The sample includes about 110,000 clones, around nine tenths seen only once; the top ten take roughly 3.7%. The source of this sequence is a woman aged 55-70 years with lung cancer. Sequencing was done on a sample of PBMCs.

Written as DNA, the CDR3 is TGCAGTGCTAGTGGGACGGCCGGTAGGACAGCTTTCTTT. Its protein product is CSASGTAGRTAFF. The gene calls are TRBV20-1 and TRBJ1-1; D perhaps matches TRBD1 (5 bases). The CDR3 extends over 13 amino acids. Trimming removed 3 bases from V and 10 bases from J, with 18 bases in between. CDR1 is DFQATT, CDR2 SNEGSKA, per germline (reference sequence).